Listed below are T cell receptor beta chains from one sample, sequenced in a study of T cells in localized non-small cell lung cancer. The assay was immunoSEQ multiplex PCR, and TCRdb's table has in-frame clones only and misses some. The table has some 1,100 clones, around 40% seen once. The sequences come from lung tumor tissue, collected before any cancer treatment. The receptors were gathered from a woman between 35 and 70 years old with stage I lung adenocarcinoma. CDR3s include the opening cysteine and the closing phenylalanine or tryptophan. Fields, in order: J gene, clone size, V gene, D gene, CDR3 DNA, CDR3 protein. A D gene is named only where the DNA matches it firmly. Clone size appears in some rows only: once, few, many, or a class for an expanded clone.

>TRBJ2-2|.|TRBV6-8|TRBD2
TGTGCCGCACGAGGTAGCGGGGTTCGCACCGGGGAGCTGTTTTTT
CAARGSGVRTGELFF
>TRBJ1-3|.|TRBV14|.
TGTGCCAGCAGCGAACCGGGGGCAGGAAACACCATATATTTT
CASSEPGAGNTIYF
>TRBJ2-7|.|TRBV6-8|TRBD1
TGTGCCAGCAGAAATCGACAGGGGGCTCATTTGAACGAGCAGTACTTC
CASRNRQGAHLNEQYF
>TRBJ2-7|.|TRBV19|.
TGTGCCAGTAGTCTTACGCCCACCTACGAGCAGTACTTC
CASSLTPTYEQYF
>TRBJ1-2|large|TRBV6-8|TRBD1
TGTGCCAGCAGCCCAGGGGGTTTCAACTATGGCTACACCTTC
CASSPGGFNYGYTF
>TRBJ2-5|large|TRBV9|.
TGTGCCAGCAGCGGGACGGATTGGTACCAAGAGACCCAGTACTTC
CASSGTDWYQETQYF
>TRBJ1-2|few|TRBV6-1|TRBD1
TGTGCCAGCAGTGAAGACAGGGGAAACTATGGCTACACCTTC
CASSEDRGNYGYTF
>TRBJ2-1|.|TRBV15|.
TGTGCCACCAGCAGCCGAGCGAGTAGCTCCTACAATGAGCAGTTCTTC
CATSSRASSSYNEQFF
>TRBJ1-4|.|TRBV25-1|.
TGTGCCAGCCTAGCTTCCCGGGATCCCCATGAAAAACTGTTTTTT
CASLASRDPHEKLFF
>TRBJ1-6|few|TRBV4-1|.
TGCGCCAGCAGCCAAGATAACGGAGGGAGTAGTAATTCACCCCTCCACTTT
CASSQDNGGSSNSPLHF
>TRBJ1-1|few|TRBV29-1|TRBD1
TGCAGCGTATCCCGGACAGGGAGTAACACTGAAGCTTTCTTT
CSVSRTGSNTEAFF
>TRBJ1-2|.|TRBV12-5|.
TGTGCTAGCCGAATAGGAACCTATGGCTACACCTTC
CASRIGTYGYTF
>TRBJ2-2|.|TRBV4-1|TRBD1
TGCGCCAGCAGCCAAGGGGCGACAGGGGTAACCGGGGAGCTGTTTTTT
CASSQGATGVTGELFF
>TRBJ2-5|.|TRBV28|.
TGTGCCAGCAGTTTAGTCCCCGAGACCCAGTACTTC
CASSLVPETQYF
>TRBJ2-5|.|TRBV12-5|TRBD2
TGTGCTAGTGGTTTGGTACTAGCGGGGGCCTCCGGAGAGACCCAGTACTTC
CASGLVLAGASGETQYF
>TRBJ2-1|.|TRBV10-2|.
TGCGCCAGCAGTTCGGGGGAGGCATACAATGAGCAGTTCTTC
CASSSGEAYNEQFF
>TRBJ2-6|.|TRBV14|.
TGTGCCAGCAGCCCGACAGGCAATTCTGGGGCCAACGTCCTGACTTTC
CASSPTGNSGANVLTF
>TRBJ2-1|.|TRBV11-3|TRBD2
TGTGCCAGCAGTCTGGAGGGCCTAGCGGGAGGGCGCAATGAGCAGTTCTTC
CASSLEGLAGGRNEQFF
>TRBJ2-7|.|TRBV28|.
TGTGCCAGCAGTTTCCCCCACCCCTACGAGCAGTACTTC
CASSFPHPYEQYF
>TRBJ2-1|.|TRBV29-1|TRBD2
TGCAGCGTTGAAGTCGAAGCGGGGTCCGAGCAGTTCTTC
CSVEVEAGSEQFF
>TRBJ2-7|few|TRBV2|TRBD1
TGTGCCAGCCTGGGAGGGGGACAGGGAGGATACGAGCAGTACTTC
CASLGGGQGGYEQYF
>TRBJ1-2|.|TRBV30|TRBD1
TGTGCCTGGAGTGTACAGGGGGCTAAAAGCTACACCTTC
CAWSVQGAKSYTF
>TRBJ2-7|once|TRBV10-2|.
TGCGCCAGCAGTGAGTCGGACGGCGTCTACGAGCAGTACTTC
CASSESDGVYEQYF
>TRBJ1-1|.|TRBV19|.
TGTGCCAGTAGTCCTCAGGGGTTTTTGAACACTGAAGCTTTCTTT
CASSPQGFLNTEAFF
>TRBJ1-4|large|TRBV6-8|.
TGTGCCAGGCCGGGACGGCCAAGGGAAAAACTGTTTTTT
CARPGRPREKLFF
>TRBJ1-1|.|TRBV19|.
TGTGCCAGTACCACCCCGTTGCACACTGAAGCTTTCTTT
CASTTPLHTEAFF
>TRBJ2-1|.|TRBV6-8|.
TGTGCCAGCACCTCGAAGGCTAGCAATGAGCAGTTCTTC
CASTSKASNEQFF
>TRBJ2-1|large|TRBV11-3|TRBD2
TGTGCCAGCAGCCATTGGGGACTAGGGTCTTCCTACAATGAGCAGTTCTTC
CASSHWGLGSSYNEQFF
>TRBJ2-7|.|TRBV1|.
TGCGCCAGCAGCCAGTCTGGACTAGCGGGAACCTACGAGCAGTACTTC
CASSQSGLAGTYEQYF
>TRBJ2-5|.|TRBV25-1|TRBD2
TGTGCCAGCAGTGAACGGACTAGCCAAGAGACCCAGTACTTC
CASSERTSQETQYF
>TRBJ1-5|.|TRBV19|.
TGTGCCAGTAGTATAGATCACTCAACTGGGAGCAATCAGCCCCAGCATTTT
CASSIDHSTGSNQPQHF
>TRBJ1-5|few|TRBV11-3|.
TGTGCCAGCAGCTTGGTAGCAGGGGCTATGTATCAGCCCCAGCATTTT
CASSLVAGAMYQPQHF
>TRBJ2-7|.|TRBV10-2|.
TGCGCCAGCTATGATGGGAGCTCCTACGAGCAGTACTTC
CASYDGSSYEQYF
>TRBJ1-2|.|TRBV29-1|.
TGCAGCGGGGACCCCGGGACAAATAATGGCTACACCTTC
CSGDPGTNNGYTF
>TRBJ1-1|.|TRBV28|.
TGTGCCAGCAGTCCCCCTCCTTTCACAGGGCCCGAAGCTTTCTTT
CASSPPPFTGPEAFF
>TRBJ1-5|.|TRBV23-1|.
TGCGCCAGCAGCCGAGAGGGAGATCAGCCCCAGCATTTT
CASSREGDQPQHF
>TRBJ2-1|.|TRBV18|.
TGTGCCAGCTCACCCATGTACGACTCGGGATACAATGAGCAGTTCTTC
CASSPMYDSGYNEQFF